This entry lists 26 T cell receptor beta chains sequenced from one sample in a study of T-cell reconstitution after alpha-beta-depleted transplantation in children. The library targeted TCRbeta and was prepared with unique molecular identifiers. TCRdb used MiXCR to reprocess the PCR reads, holding one entry per CDR3 protein. The sample lists nearly 350,000 distinct CDR3 sequences, 15% to 20% occurring once. The starting material was PBMCs, mostly from graft donor cells, obtained 360 days after TCRalphabeta/CD19-depleted stem cell transplant. These receptors were collected from a male patient aged 2-10 years who had a stem cell transplant for acute lymphoblastic leukemia, so the T cells may come from the graft donor.

The chain links TRBV5-1 to TRBJ1-3; D is uncertain. With 4 bases removed from V and 0 bases from J, the gap between germline ends came to 17 bases. CDR3 size: 17 residues. The germline V gene has CDR1 SGHRS and CDR2 YFSETQ. CDR3 amino acids: CASSGGPGLSSGNTIYF. As DNA, the CDR3 is TGCGCCAGCAGCGGAGGCCCGGGCCTGAGCTCTGGAAACACCATATATTTT.

The chain recombines TRBV27 with TRBJ2-2; no reliable D call. V shed 4 bases and J shed 0 bases, with 12 bases lying between them. The CDR3 runs to 16 residues. The V gene's germline CDR1 is MNHEY and CDR2 SMNVEV (reference sequence). The CDR3 here is CASSSFGPPNTGELFF. CDR3 in DNA: TGTGCCAGCAGTTCCTTCGGGCCACCGAACACCGGGGAGCTGTTTTTT.

The count of this clonotype is one. Given a much more abundant clone one base away, this may be a read error. J is TRBJ2-5 and V is TRBV12-3 or TRBV12-4, with TRBD2 matching 16 bases. This CDR3 spans 18 amino acids. DNA for the CDR3: TGTGCCTGCAGTTTAGGGACTAGCGGGAGGGCCGGTGGAGAGACCCAGTACTTC. Its protein is CACSLGTSGRAGGETQYF.

This clonotype was seen ten or more times. The V gene is TRBV30, the J gene TRBJ1-1; TRBD1 might be the D (6 bases). V gave up 2 bases and J gave up 7 bases, with 11 bases separating them. CDR1 and CDR2 from the germline V gene are GTSNPN and SVGIG (reference sequence). This CDR3 spans 12 amino acids. Here the CDR3 reads CAWSLRGNEAFF. The CDR3 nucleotides are TGTGCCTGGAGTTTAAGGGGGAATGAAGCTTTCTTT.

V usage is TRBV11-1 and J usage is TRBJ2-5; 9 bases align to TRBD1. J was trimmed by 3 bases and V by 4 bases; bases with no gene match: 18. Germline V gene lookup returns CDR1 SGHAT and CDR2 FQDESV (reference sequence). The CDR3 length is 19 residues. As DNA, the CDR3 is TGTGCCAGCAGCTCAAATTTTTTCCTGGACAGGGGAGAAGAAGAGACCCAGTACTTC. It is translated as CASSSNFFLDRGEEETQYF.

The gene calls are TRBV14 and TRBJ2-1; D may correspond to TRBD1 or TRBD2 (5 bases each). The V and J ends lost 2 bases and 3 bases respectively, with 14 bases between them. CDR3 length equals 16 residues. Germline-derived CDR1 and CDR2 are SGHDN and FVKESK. The CDR3 reads CASSQSFGTGYNEQFF. The CDR3 DNA reads as TGTGCCAGCAGCCAAAGCTTCGGGACCGGCTACAATGAGCAGTTCTTC.

This chain connects TRBV12-3 or TRBV12-4 to TRBJ2-1; 9 bases line up with TRBD1. The J segment lost 0 bases and the V segment lost 5 bases, leaving 5 bases of the junction unmatched. This CDR3 is built from 16 residues. The CDR3 region is CASSLTGGASYNEQFF. In DNA form, the CDR3 reads TGTGCCAGCAGTCTCACAGGGGGCGCCTCCTACAATGAGCAGTTCTTC.

The chain uses TRBV29-1 and TRBJ2-1, with TRBD2 identical over 10 bases. Germline V gene lookup returns CDR1 SQVTM and CDR2 ANQGSEA. The CDR3 totals 14 residues. V lost 4 bases, J lost 7 bases, and 7 bases stayed unmatched. The CDR3: CSVGRLAGLNEQFF. DNA of the CDR3: TGCAGCGTTGGGAGACTAGCGGGTCTAAATGAGCAGTTCTTC.

In this sample, this clonotype turned up a few times. The chain combines TRBV20-1 with TRBJ1-1, with D perhaps TRBD1 (6 bases). This CDR3 contains 17 residues. CDR1 is DFQATT, CDR2 SNEGSKA, per germline (reference sequence). Trimming pared 0 bases from V and 4 bases from J, leaving 21 bases between. The CDR3 protein is CSARDFFRTARSTEAFF. The CDR3 DNA reads as TGCAGTGCTAGAGATTTTTTCAGGACAGCCCGAAGCACTGAAGCTTTCTTT.

J is TRBJ2-1 and V is TRBV12-3 or TRBV12-4; no clear D gene. Between the trimmed V and J ends, which lost 11 bases and 1 base, there was a span of 6 bases. The CDR3 extends over 11 amino acids. The CDR3 loop is CALSSYNEQFF. The CDR3 region has the DNA TGTGCCCTCAGTTCCTACAATGAGCAGTTCTTC.

The genes are TRBV9 and TRBJ2-1, with 15 bases identical to TRBD2. Per germline, CDR1 SGDLS and CDR2 YYNGEE. This CDR3 spans 20 amino acids. The junction had 10 bases not matched to a gene; V was cut back by 3 bases and J by 0 bases. The CDR3 DNA sequence: TGTGCCAGCAGCGGAGCCCCCGGGACTAGCGGGAGGAGCTCCTACAATGAGCAGTTCTTC. Translated: CASSGAPGTSGRSSYNEQFF. Together with reference TRBV9 and TRBJ2-1, the CDR3 gives the full variable domain: DSGVTQTPKHLITATGQRVTLRCSPRSGDLSVYWYQQSLDQGLQFLIQYYNGEERAKGNILERFSAQQFPDLHSELNLSSLELGDSALYFCASSGAPGTSGRSSYNEQFFGPGTRLTVL.

As regards this clonotype: The missing conserved phenylalanine or tryptophan at the end of this CDR3 makes a read error likely. Because the CDR3's place on the DNA is in doubt, the DNA is left out and the CDR3 is given as listed by TCRdb. V and J are TRBV12-3 or TRBV12-4 and TRBJ2-7. A total of 12 residues make up the CDR3, ends included. CDR3 in amino acids: CASSLPHTPLSL.

This clonotype appeared many times. The V gene is TRBV4-3, the J gene TRBJ2-4; weak D call: TRBD1 (6 bases). Trimming took off 3 bases at V and 0 bases at J, with 9 bases between the two ends. Germline CDR1 reads LGHNA; CDR2 reads YSLEER. There are 15 residues in the CDR3. The CDR3, as DNA: TGCGCCAGCAGCCAGACAGGTCTAGCCAAAAACATTCAGTACTTC. The encoded protein is CASSQTGLAKNIQYF.

The chain has TRBV5-6 and TRBJ2-7; the match to TRBD2 covers 11 bases. The ends lost 4 bases at V and 0 bases at J; junction bases unmatched: 3. This CDR3 comprises 15 residues. Germline V CDR1 and CDR2: SGHDT, YYEEEE. As DNA, the CDR3 is TGTGCCAGCAGCGCGGGACTAGCGGACTCCTACGAGCAGTACTTC. Encoded protein: CASSAGLADSYEQYF.

This clonotype was counted many times. The genes are TRBV7-8 and TRBJ1-1, with 8 bases that match TRBD1. Trimming cost V 2 bases and J 2 bases; bases outside gene matches: 7. Germline V CDR1 and CDR2: SGHVS, FQNEAQ. This CDR3 spans 16 amino acids. The chain's CDR3 is CASSLWTGRVNTEAFF. The DNA of the CDR3 is TGTGCCAGCAGCTTATGGACAGGGAGGGTAAACACTGAAGCTTTCTTT.

The J gene is TRBJ2-1, the V gene TRBV7-9; the D is unclear. The CDR3 contains 12 residues. CDR1 and CDR2 (germline): SEHNR, FQNEAQ (reference sequence). V was pared by 8 bases and J by 12 bases, with 17 bases between. CDR3: CASGHRSGGQFF. The CDR3 bases are TGTGCCAGCGGCCACCGGTCCGGCGGGCAGTTCTTC.

J is TRBJ2-1 and V is TRBV12-3 or TRBV12-4; TRBD1 aligns across 8 bases. Losses at the gene ends were 6 bases for V and 6 bases for J; bases not matched to a gene: 7. The CDR3 sequence is 14 residues long. Here the CDR3 DNA reads TGTGCCAGCAGCCAGGGACAGGATGGCAATGAGCAGTTCTTC. Translated, it gives CASSQGQDGNEQFF.

V gene TRBV13 combines with J gene TRBJ2-1, with 9 nucleotides matching TRBD2. The CDR3 loop spans 16 amino acids. From germline, CDR1 is PRHDT and CDR2 FYEKMQ (reference sequence). The junction had 11 bases not matched to a gene; V was cut back by 3 bases and J by 8 bases. The CDR3 bases are TGTGCCAGCAGCTTGCTTGCGGGAGGGCCTGGAGATGAGCAGTTCTTC. Its protein product is CASSLLAGGPGDEQFF.

At least ten counts were recorded for this clonotype. The rearrangement uses TRBV4-1 and TRBJ2-5, with D possibly TRBD2 on 6 matching bases. Trimming removed 0 bases at V and 4 bases at J, with 15 bases between. The length of the CDR3 is 16 residues. Per germline, CDR1 MGHRA and CDR2 YSYEKL. The chain's CDR3 is CASSQDLWRGGETQYF. In nucleotides, the CDR3 is TGCGCCAGCAGCCAAGATCTTTGGAGGGGCGGAGAGACCCAGTACTTC.

This clonotype has a count of ten or more. This sequence joins TRBV5-5 and TRBJ2-5; the D is unclear. The length of the CDR3 is 12 residues. The V end was cut by 4 bases, the J end by 4 bases, with 8 bases between. From germline, CDR1 is SGHKS and CDR2 YYEKEE (reference sequence). The CDR3 sequence is CASSVFGETQYF. Written as DNA, the CDR3 is TGTGCCAGCAGCGTGTTCGGAGAGACCCAGTACTTC.

Only a few counts were recorded for this clonotype. The rearrangement joins TRBV25-1 to TRBJ2-1; 7 positions match TRBD1. Losses at the gene ends were 0 bases for V and 4 bases for J; bases not matched to a gene: 6. Germline CDR1 reads MGHDK; CDR2 reads SYGVNS. This CDR3 spans 16 amino acids. CDR3 loop: CASSEYWGQNYNEQFF. The DNA of the CDR3 is TGTGCCAGCAGTGAATATTGGGGACAGAATTACAATGAGCAGTTCTTC. The full variable domain, its missing parts supplied by reference TRBV25-1 and TRBJ2-1, is EADIYQTPRYLVIGTGKKITLECSQTMGHDKMYWYQQDPGMELHLIHYSYGVNSTEKGDLSSESTVSRIRTEHFPLTLESARPSHTSQYLCASSEYWGQNYNEQFFGPGTRLTVL.

The chain couples TRBV3-1 to TRBJ2-5; no reliable D call. Trimming cost V 1 base and J 2 bases, with 5 bases left between them. The CDR3 extends over 13 amino acids. Per the germline V gene, CDR1 is LGHDT and CDR2 is YNNKEL (reference sequence). In DNA form, the CDR3 reads TGTGCCAGCAGCCAAGCCCTACAAGAGACCCAGTACTTC. This sequence encodes CASSQALQETQYF.

This clonotype was observed at least ten times. The chain carries TRBV10-3 and TRBJ2-3, with D possibly being TRBD1 (6 bases). Germline CDR1 is ENHRY and CDR2 is SYGVKD. The CDR3 length is 14 residues. The germline V and J ends were trimmed by 6 bases and 2 bases, with 12 bases remaining between them. CDR3 region: CAIRGDKITDTQYF. CDR3 DNA: TGTGCCATCAGGGGGGACAAGATCACAGATACGCAGTATTTT.

This clonotype was counted only a few times. This chain links TRBV2 with TRBJ2-1; 10 bases line up with TRBD2. Looked up from germline, CDR1 is SNHLY and CDR2 is FYNNEI. V was pared by 6 bases and J by 0 bases, with 2 bases of the junction left unmatched. This CDR3 has 15 amino acids. CDR3 sequence (DNA): TGTGCCAGCAGGGCTAGCGGGAGCTCCTACAATGAGCAGTTCTTC. It encodes CASRASGSSYNEQFF.

The chain employs TRBV20-1 and TRBJ2-7, with TRBD2 matching 10 bases. J lost 7 bases, V lost 3 bases, and 6 bases had no gene match. The length of the CDR3 is 13 residues. Germline values: CDR1 DFQATT, CDR2 SNEGSKA (reference sequence). CDR3 loop: CSASSSGRVEQYF. The CDR3 bases are TGCAGTGCTAGTTCCAGCGGGAGGGTAGAGCAGTACTTC.

Many counts were recorded for this clonotype. The rearrangement uses TRBV29-1 and TRBJ2-1; D gene ambiguous. The CDR3 has 13 amino acids. V was trimmed by 5 bases and J by 7 bases, leaving 15 bases between them. Germline lookup yields CDR1 SQVTM and CDR2 ANQGSEA. The CDR3 DNA reads as TGCAGCGTTAACCCCGCTCCCGGAAATGAGCAGTTCTTC. It translates to CSVNPAPGNEQFF.